The text below deals with one TCR beta chain. A Seattle source enrolled patients during active infection and followed them longitudinally. This sample was included in a study of blood T cell repertoires in COVID-19. The overall study: Both acute and convalescent COVID-19 samples were obtained from the United States, Italy and Spain. PBMCs, B-cell-depleted T cells, or T cells provided the cDNA or gDNA that made up the material.

CDR3 length equals 15 residues. Trimming stripped 9 bases from V and 0 bases from J, with 19 bases between. Germline-derived CDR1 and CDR2 are SGHNT and YYREEE (reference sequence). Original processing notes: Amplification of reference gene primers was used by the study to estimate nucleated cell counts. Clones were sequenced by immunoSEQ multiplex PCR, and TCRdb holds only the in-frame ones, with some missing. The V and J calls and the clone size are those of that table, but D and trimming were determined from the DNA. The sample lists approximately 300,000 clones, 90% occurring once. The chain carries TRBV5-4 and TRBJ2-7; D is unclear. The sequence derives from a woman between 45 and 65 years old with COVID-19, enrolled during active disease. The sample consisted of peripheral blood. CDR3 in amino acids: CAISSPFTGSYEQYF. For the CDR3, the DNA is TGTGCCATAAGCTCACCCTTTACGGGCTCCTACGAGCAGTACTTC.